What follows describes a single T cell receptor beta chain. As yet, its antigen is unknown. This entry belongs to a study of T cells in Graves' hyperthyroidism and ophthalmopathy. This CDR3 region has 16 residues. The trim removed 0 bases at V and 6 bases at J, leaving 6 bases unmatched. CDR1 and CDR2 from the germline V gene are LGHDT and YNNKEL (reference sequence). Study-wide findings and caveats: Ophthalmopathy could be told apart from stable hyperthyroidism with a 13 V-J model. Blood also held most thyroid clonotypes expanded beyond 0.001.

Ophthalmopathy cases met thresholds of Clinical Activity Score at least 3, NOSPECS grade at least 4 and duration under 3 months. PBMCs were collected from a roughly 9.7 ml volume of fresh peripheral blood. TCR beta CDR3 region amplification was performed from RNA transcripts. The TCR CDR3 was amplified in a first-round RT-PCR using the HTBI primer set. TCRdb reprocessed the multiplex PCR reads via MiXCR and lists one record per CDR3 protein. The sample lists hundreds of thousands of distinct CDR3 sequences, less than 25% occurring once. The specimen was blood. This rearrangement joins TRBV3-1 to TRBJ2-1; 9 nucleotides match TRBD2. This sequence was found in a man aged 25-40 years with Graves' ophthalmopathy. In DNA form, the CDR3 reads TGTGCCAGCAGCCAAGATTGGGGACTAGCCACCAATGAGCAGTTCTTC. Translating gives CASSQDWGLATNEQFF.